These T cell receptor beta chains were read from a single sample in a study of cytomegalovirus exposure and HLA in healthy donors. Clones were read by immunoSEQ multiplex PCR, and TCRdb kept only the in-frame ones, dropping some. The sample carries around 100,000 clones, roughly 85% recorded once. What was sequenced was PBMCs. These TCRs come from a man aged 35 to 55 in good health and CMV-seronegative. Both conserved end residues are part of each CDR3. D genes are given only for firm matches. A row's size may be missing; if present it is once, few, many or a size class.

J gene: TRBJ1-2
D gene: TRBD1
clone size: -
V gene: TRBV19
CDR3 protein: CASTNPTGRYGYTF
CDR3 DNA: TGTGCCAGTACGAATCCGACAGGGAGGTATGGCTACACCTTC

J gene: TRBJ2-7
D gene: TRBD2
clone size: -
V gene: TRBV7-3
CDR3 protein: CASRRTSGESYEQYF
CDR3 DNA: TGTGCCAGCAGAAGGACTAGCGGGGAATCCTACGAGCAGTACTTC

J gene: TRBJ2-7
D gene: TRBD1
clone size: -
V gene: TRBV7-2
CDR3 protein: CASSMDRGLSLYEQYF
CDR3 DNA: TGTGCCAGCAGCATGGACAGGGGGCTTTCATTGTACGAGCAGTACTTC

J gene: TRBJ1-2
D gene: TRBD1
clone size: -
V gene: TRBV7-2
CDR3 protein: CASSLVAGTANYGYTF
CDR3 DNA: TGTGCCAGCAGCTTAGTAGCCGGGACAGCTAACTATGGCTACACCTTC

J gene: TRBJ1-2
D gene: TRBD1
clone size: -
V gene: TRBV19
CDR3 protein: CASSMATGAPSGYTF
CDR3 DNA: TGTGCCAGTAGTATGGCGACAGGGGCCCCGAGTGGCTACACCTTC

J gene: TRBJ1-1
D gene: TRBD1
clone size: -
V gene: TRBV5-1
CDR3 protein: CASSLSSQGAEAFF
CDR3 DNA: TGCGCCAGCAGCTTAAGTAGTCAGGGGGCTGAAGCTTTCTTT

J gene: TRBJ1-1
D gene: -
clone size: -
V gene: TRBV6-5
CDR3 protein: CASSYDAQANTEAFF
CDR3 DNA: TGTGCCAGCAGTTACGATGCGCAGGCGAACACTGAAGCTTTCTTT

J gene: TRBJ1-3
D gene: -
clone size: -
V gene: TRBV5-4
CDR3 protein: CASSLGQNSGNTIYF
CDR3 DNA: TGTGCCAGCAGCTTGGGACAGAACTCTGGAAACACCATATATTTT

J gene: TRBJ2-7
D gene: -
clone size: -
V gene: TRBV4-3
CDR3 protein: CASSQGAGNEQYF
CDR3 DNA: TGCGCCAGCAGCCAAGGCGCGGGGAACGAGCAGTACTTC

J gene: TRBJ2-1
D gene: TRBD2
clone size: few
V gene: TRBV6-4
CDR3 protein: CASSSGESYNEQFF
CDR3 DNA: TGTGCCAGCTCTAGCGGGGAGTCCTACAATGAGCAGTTCTTC

J gene: TRBJ2-1
D gene: -
clone size: -
V gene: TRBV7-3
CDR3 protein: CASSAGLDYNEQFF
CDR3 DNA: TGTGCCAGCAGCGCCGGACTTGATTACAATGAGCAGTTCTTC

J gene: TRBJ2-3
D gene: -
clone size: few
V gene: TRBV5-1
CDR3 protein: CASSLAASTDTQYF
CDR3 DNA: TGCGCCAGCAGCTTAGCGGCTAGCACAGATACGCAGTATTTT

J gene: TRBJ2-3
D gene: TRBD2
clone size: few
V gene: TRBV27
CDR3 protein: CASSLPPSGADTQYF
CDR3 DNA: TGTGCCAGCAGTTTACCTCCTAGCGGGGCAGATACGCAGTATTTT

J gene: TRBJ1-4
D gene: TRBD1
clone size: -
V gene: TRBV25-1
CDR3 protein: CASSDLVRGLTNEKLFF
CDR3 DNA: TGTGCCAGCAGTGATCTTGTTAGGGGGCTCACTAATGAAAAACTGTTTTTT

J gene: TRBJ1-5
D gene: TRBD1
clone size: -
V gene: TRBV27
CDR3 protein: CASSLTGDRQHF
CDR3 DNA: TGTGCCAGCAGTTTGACAGGGGATCGCCAGCATTTT

J gene: TRBJ1-1
D gene: -
clone size: -
V gene: TRBV30
CDR3 protein: CAWSKNRDTEAFF
CDR3 DNA: TGTGCCTGGAGCAAGAACAGGGACACTGAAGCTTTCTTT

J gene: TRBJ2-7
D gene: TRBD2
clone size: -
V gene: TRBV29-1
CDR3 protein: CSVGASGGAWEQYF
CDR3 DNA: TGCAGCGTTGGCGCTAGCGGGGGGGCATGGGAGCAGTACTTC

J gene: TRBJ2-7
D gene: TRBD2
clone size: -
V gene: TRBV7-2
CDR3 protein: CASSYGLAGWTTYEQYF
CDR3 DNA: TGTGCCAGCAGCTACGGACTAGCGGGATGGACCACCTACGAGCAGTACTTC

J gene: TRBJ2-3
D gene: TRBD2
clone size: -
V gene: TRBV5-4
CDR3 protein: CASGGGAGDTQYF
CDR3 DNA: TGTGCCAGCGGCGGGGGGGCCGGGGATACGCAGTATTTT

J gene: TRBJ2-7
D gene: TRBD1
clone size: few
V gene: TRBV11-2
CDR3 protein: CASSNRGGFSEQYF
CDR3 DNA: TGTGCCAGCAGCAACAGGGGCGGATTTTCCGAGCAGTACTTC

J gene: TRBJ1-1
D gene: -
clone size: -
V gene: TRBV30
CDR3 protein: CAWGPGAANTEAFF
CDR3 DNA: TGTGCCTGGGGCCCAGGGGCCGCGAACACTGAAGCTTTCTTT

J gene: TRBJ2-1
D gene: -
clone size: -
V gene: TRBV5-5
CDR3 protein: CASSKTVPNYNEQFF
CDR3 DNA: TGTGCCAGCAGCAAGACAGTCCCAAACTACAATGAGCAGTTCTTC

J gene: TRBJ1-2
D gene: -
clone size: -
V gene: TRBV28
CDR3 protein: CASRSLSGSNYGYTF
CDR3 DNA: TGTGCCAGCAGATCTCTCTCCGGGTCTAACTATGGCTACACCTTC